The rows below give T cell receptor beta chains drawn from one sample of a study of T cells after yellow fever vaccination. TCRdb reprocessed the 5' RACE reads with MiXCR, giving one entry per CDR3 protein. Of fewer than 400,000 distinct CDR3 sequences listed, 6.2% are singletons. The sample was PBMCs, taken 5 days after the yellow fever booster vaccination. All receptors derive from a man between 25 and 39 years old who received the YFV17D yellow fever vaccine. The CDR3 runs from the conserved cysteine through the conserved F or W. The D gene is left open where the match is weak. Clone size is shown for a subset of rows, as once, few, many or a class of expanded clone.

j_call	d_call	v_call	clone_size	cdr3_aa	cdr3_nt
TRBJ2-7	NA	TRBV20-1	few	CSATRQSTRAEQYF	TGCAGTGCTACGCGACAGAGCACCCGGGCCGAGCAGTACTTC
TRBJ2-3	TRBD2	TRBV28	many	CASSFPSGSESTDTQYF	TGTGCCAGCAGTTTTCCTAGCGGGAGCGAGAGCACAGATACGCAGTATTTT
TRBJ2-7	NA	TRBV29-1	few	CSVDTGWDEQYF	TGCAGCGTTGATACAGGGTGGGACGAGCAGTACTTC
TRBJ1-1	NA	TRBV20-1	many	CSAPRGGNMGEAFF	TGCAGTGCCCCCAGGGGAGGGAATATGGGTGAAGCTTTCTTT
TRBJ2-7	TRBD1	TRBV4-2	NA	CASSQPGTGLGEQYF	TGTGCCAGCAGCCAACCCGGGACAGGGCTGGGGGAGCAGTACTTC
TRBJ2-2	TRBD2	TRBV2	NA	CARCSSSGTSGSTGELFF	TGTGCCCGCTGTTCTTCCTCCGGGACTAGCGGGAGCACCGGGGAGCTGTTTTTT
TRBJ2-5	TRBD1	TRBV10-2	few	CASSVADREETQYF	TGCGCCAGCAGTGTCGCGGACAGGGAGGAGACCCAGTACTTC
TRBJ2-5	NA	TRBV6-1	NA	CASSPHGGRTQYF	TGTGCCAGCAGTCCCCACGGGGGCCGGACCCAGTACTTC
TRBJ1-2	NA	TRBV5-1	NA	CASSLDWGRDGYTF	TGCGCCAGCAGCTTGGATTGGGGAAGGGACGGCTACACCTTC
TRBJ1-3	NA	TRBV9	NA	CASSGDHERVTSGNTIYF	TGTGCCAGCAGCGGAGATCACGAACGGGTAACCTCTGGAAACACCATATATTTT
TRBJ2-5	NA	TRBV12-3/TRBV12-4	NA	CASTSLGETQYF	TGTGCCAGCACCTCCCTGGGGGAGACCCAGTACTTC
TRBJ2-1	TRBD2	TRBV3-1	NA	CASSQALAGVREQFF	TGTGCCAGCAGCCAAGCTCTAGCGGGAGTACGGGAGCAGTTCTTC
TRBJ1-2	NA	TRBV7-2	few	CASSLVSAQARGYTF	TGTGCCAGCAGCTTAGTAAGCGCGCAGGCTCGTGGCTACACCTTC
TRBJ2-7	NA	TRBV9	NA	CASSVGDTWSYEQYF	TGTGCCAGCAGCGTAGGGGACACTTGGAGCTACGAGCAGTACTTC
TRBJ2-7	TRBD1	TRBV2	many	CASTWTGYYEQYF	TGTGCCTCGACCTGGACAGGGTATTACGAGCAGTACTTC
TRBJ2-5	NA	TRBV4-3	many	CASSQETRNRQETQYF	TGCGCCAGCAGCCAAGAGACACGCAATCGTCAAGAGACCCAGTACTTC